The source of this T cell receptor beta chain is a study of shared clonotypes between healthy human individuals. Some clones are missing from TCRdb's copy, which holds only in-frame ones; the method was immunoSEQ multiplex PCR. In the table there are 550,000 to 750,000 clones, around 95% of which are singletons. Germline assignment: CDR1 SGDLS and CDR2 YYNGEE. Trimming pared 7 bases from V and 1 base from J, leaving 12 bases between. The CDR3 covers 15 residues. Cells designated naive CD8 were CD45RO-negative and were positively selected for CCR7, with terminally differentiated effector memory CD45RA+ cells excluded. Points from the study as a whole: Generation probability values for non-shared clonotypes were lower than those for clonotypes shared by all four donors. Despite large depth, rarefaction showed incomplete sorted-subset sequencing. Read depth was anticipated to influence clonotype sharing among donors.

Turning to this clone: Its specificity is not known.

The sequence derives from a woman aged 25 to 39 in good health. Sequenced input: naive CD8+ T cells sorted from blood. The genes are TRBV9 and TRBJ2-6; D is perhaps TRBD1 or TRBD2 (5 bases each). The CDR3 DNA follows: TGTGCCAGCTCCCGGGGCCGGTCTGGGGCCAACGTCCTGACTTTC. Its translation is CASSRGRSGANVLTF.